This T cell receptor beta chain was sequenced during a study of blood T cell repertoires in COVID-19. Study context: From the United States, Italy and Spain came samples of acute and convalescent COVID-19. Nucleic acid was either cDNA or gDNA, and it came from T cells, B-cell-depleted T cells, or PBMCs.

Germline V lookup: CDR1 LNHDA, CDR2 SQIVND (reference sequence). The length of the CDR3 is 16 residues. Losses at the gene ends were 0 bases for V and 1 base for J; bases not matched to a gene: 4. Under the authors' procedure: Quantification of nucleated cells was approximated via reference gene primer amplification. This table comes from immunoSEQ multiplex PCR, and its TCRdb copy is limited to in-frame clones, with some not included. V, J and clone size derive from that table, while D and trimming were established from the DNA sequence. The data show around 18,000 clones, about four fifths seen once.

The source material was peripheral blood. The chain joins TRBV19 to TRBJ1-1, with 8 bases aligning to TRBD1. This sequence originates from a man older than 75 with acute or convalescent COVID-19. CDR3 sequence: CASSIDWTGRNTEAFF. In DNA form, the CDR3 reads TGTGCCAGTAGTATAGACTGGACAGGGCGGAACACTGAAGCTTTCTTT.